This TCR beta chain was sequenced during a study of T-cell reconstitution after alpha-beta-depleted transplantation in children. The CDR3 length is 15 residues. The V gene's germline CDR1 is DFQATT and CDR2 SNEGSKA (reference sequence). Trimming removed 0 bases at V and 1 base at J, with 13 bases between. Preparation of the TCRbeta library involved a method that used unique molecular identifiers. Using its own MiXCR run on the PCR reads, TCRdb lists one record per CDR3 protein. The sample shows about 400,000 distinct CDR3 sequences, 10% to 15% of them seen only once. The chain links TRBV20-1 to TRBJ2-7; D is perhaps TRBD1 (6 bases). This material consisted of PBMCs, taken from the stem cell graft. The receptor was isolated from a human donor who donated a stem cell graft to a child with Fanconi anemia. The CDR3 nucleotides are TGCAGTGCTAGAGACCCAAGGACAGCTTCCTACGAGCAGTACTTC. Protein product: CSARDPRTASYEQYF.